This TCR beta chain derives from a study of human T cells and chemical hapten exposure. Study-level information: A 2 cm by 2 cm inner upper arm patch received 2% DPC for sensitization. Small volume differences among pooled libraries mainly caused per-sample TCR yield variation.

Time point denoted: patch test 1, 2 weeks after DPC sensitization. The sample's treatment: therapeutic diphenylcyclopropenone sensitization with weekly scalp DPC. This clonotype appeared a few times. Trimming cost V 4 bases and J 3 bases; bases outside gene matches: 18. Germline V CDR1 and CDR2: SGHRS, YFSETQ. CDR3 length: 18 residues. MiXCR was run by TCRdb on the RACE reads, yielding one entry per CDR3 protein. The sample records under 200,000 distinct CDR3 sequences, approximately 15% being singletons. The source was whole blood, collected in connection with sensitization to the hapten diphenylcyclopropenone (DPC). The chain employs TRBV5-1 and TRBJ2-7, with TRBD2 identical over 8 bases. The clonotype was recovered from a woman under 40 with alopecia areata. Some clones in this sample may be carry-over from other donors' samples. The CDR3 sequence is CASSRAPPTSASDYEQYF. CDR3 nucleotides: TGCGCCAGCAGCAGGGCACCGCCGACTAGCGCTTCGGACTACGAGCAGTACTTC.